This TCR beta chain was recovered during a study of Tregs in tolerant kidney transplant recipients. Losses at the gene ends were 4 bases for V and 6 bases for J; bases not matched to a gene: 16. CDR3 length: 18 amino acids. CD4+CD25+CD127- Tregs, CD4+CD25- non-Tregs, CD4 and CD8 cells were sorted. Study-level results: Validation in larger populations is needed because few patients were studied. Biological reproducibility was not directly addressed, but technical replication error appeared minimal.

Libraries were prepared by immunoSEQ multiplex PCR; TCRdb keeps only in-frame clonotypes and omits some of them. The sample lists some 250,000 clones; roughly four fifths were seen once. Note on this clone: Its specificity is unknown.

This TCR came from a human donor in good health. This chain joins TRBV5-3 and TRBJ2-1, with 10 bases identical to TRBD2. Being an ORF, TRBV5-3 has a function that is uncertain. Specimen: CD4+ T cells from blood. The CDR3 bases are TGTGCCAGAAGCCCTCACACCTCTAGCGGGGGCGGGCTCAATGAGCAGTTCTTC. It translates to CARSPHTSSGGGLNEQFF.